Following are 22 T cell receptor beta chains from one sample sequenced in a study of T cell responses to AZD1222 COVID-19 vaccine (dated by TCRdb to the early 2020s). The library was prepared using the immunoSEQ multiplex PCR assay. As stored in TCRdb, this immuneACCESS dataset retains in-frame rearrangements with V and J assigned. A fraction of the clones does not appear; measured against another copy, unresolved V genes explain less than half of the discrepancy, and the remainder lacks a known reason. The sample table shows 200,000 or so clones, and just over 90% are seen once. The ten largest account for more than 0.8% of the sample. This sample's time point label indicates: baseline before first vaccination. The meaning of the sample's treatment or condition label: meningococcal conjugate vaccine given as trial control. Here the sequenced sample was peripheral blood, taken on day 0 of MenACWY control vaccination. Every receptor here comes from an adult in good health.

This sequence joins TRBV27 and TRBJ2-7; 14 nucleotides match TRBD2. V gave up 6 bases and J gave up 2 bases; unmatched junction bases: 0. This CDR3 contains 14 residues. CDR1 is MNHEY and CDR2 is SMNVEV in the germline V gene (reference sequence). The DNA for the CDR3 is TGTGCCAGCAGGGGACTAGCGGGGGCCTACGAGCAGTACTTC. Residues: CASRGLAGAYEQYF.

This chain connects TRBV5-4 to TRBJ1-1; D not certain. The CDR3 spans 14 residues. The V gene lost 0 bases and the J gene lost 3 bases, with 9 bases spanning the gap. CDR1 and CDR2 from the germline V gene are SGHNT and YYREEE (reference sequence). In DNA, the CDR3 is TGTGCCAGCAGCTTGGCGGCTAAGGACACTGAAGCTTTCTTT. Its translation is CASSLAAKDTEAFF.

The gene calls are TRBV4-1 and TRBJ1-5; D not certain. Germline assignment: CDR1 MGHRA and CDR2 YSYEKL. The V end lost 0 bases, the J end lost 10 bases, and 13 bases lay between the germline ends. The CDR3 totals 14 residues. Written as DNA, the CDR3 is TGCGCCAGCAGCCAAGATCCGAGGCCCCGACCCCAGCATTTT. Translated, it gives CASSQDPRPRPQHF.

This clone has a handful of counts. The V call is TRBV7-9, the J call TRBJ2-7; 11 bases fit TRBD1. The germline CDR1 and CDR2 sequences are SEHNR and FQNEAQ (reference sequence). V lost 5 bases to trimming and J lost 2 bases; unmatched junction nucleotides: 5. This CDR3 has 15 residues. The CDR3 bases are TGTGCCAGCAGCACCGGACAGGGGGCGACCTACGAGCAGTACTTC. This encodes CASSTGQGATYEQYF.

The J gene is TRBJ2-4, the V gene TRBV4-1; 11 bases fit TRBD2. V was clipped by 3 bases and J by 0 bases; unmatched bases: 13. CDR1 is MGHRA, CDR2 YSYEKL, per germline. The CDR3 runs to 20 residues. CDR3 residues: CASSQYSLAGGESAKNIQYF. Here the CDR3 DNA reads TGCGCCAGCAGCCAGTATTCTCTAGCGGGGGGCGAATCAGCCAAAAACATTCAGTACTTC.

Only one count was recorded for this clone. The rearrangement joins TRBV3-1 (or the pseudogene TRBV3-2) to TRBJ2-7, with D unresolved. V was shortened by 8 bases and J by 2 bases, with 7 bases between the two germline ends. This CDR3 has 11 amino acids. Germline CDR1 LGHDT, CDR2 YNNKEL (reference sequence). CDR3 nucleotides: TGTGCCAGCGGGCATCCCTACGAGCAGTACTTC. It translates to CASGHPYEQYF.

The CDR3 DNA reads as TGCGCCAGTCGGACAGGGAGCGTCGCAGAGACCCAGTACTTC. Residues: CASRTGSVAETQYF. The rearrangement joins TRBV10-2 to TRBJ2-5; 8 bases match TRBD1. This CDR3 has 14 amino acids. Losses at the gene ends were 9 bases for V and 4 bases for J; bases not matched to a gene: 10. Germline CDR1 is WSHSY and CDR2 is SAAADI.

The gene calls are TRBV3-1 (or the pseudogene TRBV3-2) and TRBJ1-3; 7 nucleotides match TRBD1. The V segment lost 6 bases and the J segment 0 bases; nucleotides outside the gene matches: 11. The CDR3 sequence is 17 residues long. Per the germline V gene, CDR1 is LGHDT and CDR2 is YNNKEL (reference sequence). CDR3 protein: CASRRDDRVFSGNTIYF. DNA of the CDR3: TGTGCCAGCAGGCGAGACGACAGGGTCTTCTCTGGAAACACCATATATTTT.

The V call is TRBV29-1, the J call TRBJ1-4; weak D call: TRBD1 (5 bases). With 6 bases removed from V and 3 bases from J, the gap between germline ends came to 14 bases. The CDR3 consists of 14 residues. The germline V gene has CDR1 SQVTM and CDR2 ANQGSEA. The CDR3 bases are TGCAGCGTAGGGGAACGGTATGCTAATGAAAAACTGTTTTTT. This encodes CSVGERYANEKLFF.

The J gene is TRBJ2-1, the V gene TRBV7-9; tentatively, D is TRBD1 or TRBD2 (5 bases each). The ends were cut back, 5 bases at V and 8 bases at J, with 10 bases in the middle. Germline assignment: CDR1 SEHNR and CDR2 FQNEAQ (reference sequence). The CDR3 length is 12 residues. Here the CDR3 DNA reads TGTGCCAGCAGCGGGGGTGTGGATGAGCAGTTCTTC. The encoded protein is CASSGGVDEQFF.

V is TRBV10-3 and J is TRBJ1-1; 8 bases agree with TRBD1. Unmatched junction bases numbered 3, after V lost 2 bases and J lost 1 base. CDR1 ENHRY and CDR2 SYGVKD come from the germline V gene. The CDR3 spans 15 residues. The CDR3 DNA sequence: TGTGCCATCAGTGAGGCTGGGACAGGGAACACTGAAGCTTTCTTT. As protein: CAISEAGTGNTEAFF.

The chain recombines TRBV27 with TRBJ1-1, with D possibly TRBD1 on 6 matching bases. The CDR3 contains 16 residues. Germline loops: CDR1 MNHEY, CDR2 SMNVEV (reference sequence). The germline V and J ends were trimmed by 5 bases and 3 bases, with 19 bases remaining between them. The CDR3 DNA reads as TGTGCCAGCAGTCCGTGGGACACAAGACCTTACACTGAAGCTTTCTTT. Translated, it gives CASSPWDTRPYTEAFF.

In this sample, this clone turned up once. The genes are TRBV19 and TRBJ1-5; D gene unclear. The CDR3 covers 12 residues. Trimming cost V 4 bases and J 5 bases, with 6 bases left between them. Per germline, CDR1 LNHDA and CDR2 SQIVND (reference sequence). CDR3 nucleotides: TGTGCCAGTAGTAAGGAACATCAGCCCCAGCATTTT. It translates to CASSKEHQPQHF.

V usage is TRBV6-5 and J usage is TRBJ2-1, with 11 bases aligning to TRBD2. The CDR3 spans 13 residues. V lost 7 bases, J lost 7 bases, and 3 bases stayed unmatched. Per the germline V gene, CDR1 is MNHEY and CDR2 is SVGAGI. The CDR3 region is CASKLAGENEQFF. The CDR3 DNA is TGTGCCAGCAAACTAGCGGGGGAAAATGAGCAGTTCTTC.

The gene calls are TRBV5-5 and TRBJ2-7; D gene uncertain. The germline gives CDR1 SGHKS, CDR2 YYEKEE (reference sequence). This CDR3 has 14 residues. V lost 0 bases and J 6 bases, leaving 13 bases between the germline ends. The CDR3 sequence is CASSLGRNPREQYF. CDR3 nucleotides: TGTGCCAGCAGCTTGGGGCGAAACCCCCGCGAGCAGTACTTC.

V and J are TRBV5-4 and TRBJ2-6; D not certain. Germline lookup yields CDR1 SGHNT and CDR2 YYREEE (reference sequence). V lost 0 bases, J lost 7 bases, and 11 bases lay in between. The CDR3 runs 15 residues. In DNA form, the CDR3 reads TGTGCCAGCAGCTTGGAGGGAAATGTCGCCAACGTCCTGACTTTC. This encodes CASSLEGNVANVLTF.

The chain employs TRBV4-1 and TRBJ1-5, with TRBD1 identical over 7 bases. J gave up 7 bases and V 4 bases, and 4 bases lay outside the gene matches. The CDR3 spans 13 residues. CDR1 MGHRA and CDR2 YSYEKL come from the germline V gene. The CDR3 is CASSRDRVQPQHF. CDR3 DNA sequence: TGCGCCAGCAGCCGCGACAGGGTGCAGCCCCAGCATTTT.

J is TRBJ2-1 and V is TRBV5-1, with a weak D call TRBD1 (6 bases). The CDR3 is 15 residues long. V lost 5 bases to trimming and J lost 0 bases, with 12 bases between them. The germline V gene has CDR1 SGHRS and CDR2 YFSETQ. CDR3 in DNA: TGCGCCAGCAGACGGGACACATCCTCCTACAATGAGCAGTTCTTC. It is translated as CASRRDTSSYNEQFF.

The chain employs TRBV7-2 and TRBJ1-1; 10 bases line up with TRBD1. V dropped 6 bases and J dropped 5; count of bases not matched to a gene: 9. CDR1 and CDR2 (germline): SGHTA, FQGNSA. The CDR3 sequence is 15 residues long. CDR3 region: CASSRGGQGRTEAFF. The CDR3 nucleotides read TGTGCCAGCAGTAGAGGGGGACAGGGGAGGACTGAAGCTTTCTTT.

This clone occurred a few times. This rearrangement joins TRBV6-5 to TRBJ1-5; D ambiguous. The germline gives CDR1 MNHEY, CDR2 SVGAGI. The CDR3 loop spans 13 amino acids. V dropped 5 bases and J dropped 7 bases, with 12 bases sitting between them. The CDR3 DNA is TGTGCCAGCAGTCAACGTGATAGACAGCCCCAGCATTTT. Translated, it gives CASSQRDRQPQHF.

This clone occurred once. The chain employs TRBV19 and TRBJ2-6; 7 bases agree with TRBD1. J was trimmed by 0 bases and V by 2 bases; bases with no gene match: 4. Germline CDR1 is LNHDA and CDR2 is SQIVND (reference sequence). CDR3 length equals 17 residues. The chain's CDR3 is CASSISGQSSGANVLTF. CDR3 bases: TGTGCCAGTAGTATATCGGGACAGAGCTCTGGGGCCAACGTCCTGACTTTC.

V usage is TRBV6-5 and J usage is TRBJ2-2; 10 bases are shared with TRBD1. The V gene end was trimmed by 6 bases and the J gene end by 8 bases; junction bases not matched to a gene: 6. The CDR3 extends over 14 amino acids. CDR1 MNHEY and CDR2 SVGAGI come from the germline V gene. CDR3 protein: CASSRDRGRGELFF. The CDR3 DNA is TGTGCCAGCAGCAGGGACAGGGGAAGGGGGGAGCTGTTTTTT.